This T cell receptor (beta chain) was sequenced in a study of human T cells and chemical hapten exposure. This clonotype came up a few times. TCRdb re-derived calls from the RACE reads in MiXCR, one entry per CDR3 protein. The table shows about 120,000 distinct CDR3 sequences, with roughly 14% occurring only once. Time point in this sample: pre-sensitization, week 0. Treatment: therapeutic diphenylcyclopropenone sensitization with weekly scalp DPC. Trimming pared 5 bases from V and 5 bases from J, leaving 24 bases between. This CDR3 is built from 17 residues. The starting material was whole blood, obtained in connection with sensitization to the hapten diphenylcyclopropenone (DPC). This chain joins TRBV12-3 or TRBV12-4 and TRBJ2-5, with D tentatively TRBD1 (6 bases). This clonotype was sampled from a woman younger than 35 with alopecia areata. Some clones in this sample may be carry-over from other donors' samples. The CDR3 loop reads CASSKGWGPTQGETQYF. CDR3 DNA sequence: TGTGCCAGCAGTAAGGGGTGGGGACCTACTCAGGGGGAGACCCAGTACTTC.